These T cell receptor beta chains were read from a single sample in a study of T cells in localized non-small cell lung cancer. Generated by immunoSEQ multiplex PCR, the TCRdb table keeps only in-frame clones and is missing some. The sample yields more than 100,000 clones, about 89% seen once. Sequences were derived from peripheral blood, sampled before any cancer treatment. All receptors derive from a female donor older than 55 with stage I lung adenocarcinoma. CDR3s include the opening cysteine and the closing phenylalanine or tryptophan. The order of the fields is V gene, clone size, J gene, D gene, CDR3 protein, CDR3 DNA. A D gene is named only where the DNA matches it firmly. Only some rows state a clone size, as once, few, many or a class for expanded clones.

>TRBV30|-|TRBJ2-7|TRBD1
CAWSVTRGLYEQYF
TGTGCCTGGAGTGTAACCAGGGGGCTCTACGAGCAGTACTTC
>TRBV11-1|-|TRBJ2-1|TRBD2
CASSPRTSGKTYNEQFF
TGTGCCAGCAGCCCCCGGACTAGCGGGAAGACCTACAATGAGCAGTTCTTC
>TRBV30|-|TRBJ1-5|-
CAWRGQSNQPQHF
TGTGCCTGGAGGGGGCAGAGCAATCAGCCCCAGCATTTT
>TRBV11-3|-|TRBJ1-1|-
CASSFGTQGRDEAFF
TGTGCCAGCAGCTTCGGCACCCAGGGGCGCGATGAAGCTTTCTTT
>TRBV25-1|-|TRBJ1-1|-
CASSVSQGLNTEAFF
TGTGCCAGCAGTGTCTCGCAGGGTCTGAACACTGAAGCTTTCTTT
>TRBV6-5|-|TRBJ1-5|TRBD1
CASSQGGYSNQPQHF
TGTGCCAGCAGTCAGGGGGGATATAGCAATCAGCCCCAGCATTTT
>TRBV19|-|TRBJ1-1|-
CASSGISRLAAVDTEAFF
TGTGCCAGTAGTGGTATAAGTCGGCTGGCAGCGGTGGACACTGAAGCTTTCTTT
>TRBV18|-|TRBJ1-1|-
CASSRGVDTEAFF
TGTGCCAGCTCACGCGGGGTGGACACTGAAGCTTTCTTT
>TRBV4-1|few|TRBJ2-7|-
CASSQGVLNEQYF
TGCGCCAGCAGCCAGGGAGTCTTGAACGAGCAGTACTTC
>TRBV7-9|-|TRBJ2-5|TRBD1
CASSDRDRQETQYF
TGTGCCAGCAGCGACCGGGACAGGCAAGAGACCCAGTACTTC
>TRBV7-3|-|TRBJ2-2|-
CASSFDGSRAGELFF
TGTGCCAGCAGCTTCGACGGGAGTAGGGCCGGGGAGCTGTTTTTT
>TRBV29-1|-|TRBJ2-1|-
CSVGQLVGYNEQFF
TGCAGCGTTGGACAGCTCGTGGGGTACAATGAGCAGTTCTTC
>TRBV7-2|-|TRBJ2-7|-
CASRPQAANSVSEQYF
TGTGCCAGCAGACCCCAGGCGGCTAATAGCGTTTCCGAGCAGTACTTC
>TRBV5-6|-|TRBJ1-2|-
CASSLKGPLLSYTF
TGTGCCAGCAGCCTAAAGGGGCCCCTGCTATCCTACACCTTC
>TRBV5-5|-|TRBJ2-5|TRBD2
CASSLFFGTRFTTGGETQYF
TGTGCCAGCAGCTTGTTTTTTGGGACTAGGTTTACGACGGGAGGAGAGACCCAGTACTTC
>TRBV10-1|-|TRBJ2-7|TRBD1
CASSPPGQLYEQYF
TGCGCCAGCAGCCCCCCGGGACAGCTCTACGAGCAGTACTTC
>TRBV6-5|-|TRBJ2-1|-
CASSYGDSYNEQFF
TGTGCCAGCAGTTACGGCGATTCCTACAATGAGCAGTTCTTC
>TRBV30|-|TRBJ2-1|TRBD2
CAWSPKGAGGFEQFF
TGTGCCTGGAGTCCTAAAGGAGCGGGAGGGTTTGAGCAGTTCTTC
>TRBV5-1|-|TRBJ2-1|-
CASSGSGLPNNEQFF
TGCGCCAGCAGCGGGTCCGGGCTGCCTAACAATGAGCAGTTCTTC
>TRBV19|once|TRBJ1-3|-
CASSPDRSSGNTIYF
TGTGCCAGTAGTCCTGACCGGTCCTCTGGAAACACCATATATTTT
>TRBV5-1|once|TRBJ1-2|-
CASSLGPANYGYTF
TGCGCCAGCAGCTTGGGGCCAGCAAACTATGGCTACACCTTC
>TRBV18|-|TRBJ2-7|-
CASSSRLEAGWEQYF
TGTGCCAGCTCATCTCGACTAGAGGCAGGGTGGGAGCAGTACTTC
>TRBV2|-|TRBJ1-2|-
CASSETRTANYGYTF
TGTGCCAGCAGTGAAACCAGGACAGCTAACTATGGCTACACCTTC
>TRBV6-6|-|TRBJ2-3|-
CASSYFGTTDTQYF
TGTGCCAGCAGTTACTTTGGTACAACAGATACGCAGTATTTT
>TRBV27|once|TRBJ2-3|TRBD2
CASRPDQWGGDTQYF
TGTGCCAGCAGACCGGACCAATGGGGGGGAGATACGCAGTATTTT
>TRBV6-5|once|TRBJ2-3|TRBD2
CASRAAGGRTDTQYF
TGTGCCAGCAGAGCAGCGGGAGGGAGGACAGATACGCAGTATTTT
>TRBV2|-|TRBJ2-2|-
CASSELGDGELFF
TGTGCCAGCAGTGAGTTAGGTGACGGGGAGCTGTTTTTT
>TRBV5-6|many|TRBJ2-7|-
CASSLPDLGPHEQYF
TGTGCCAGCAGCTTGCCAGACCTGGGACCCCACGAGCAGTACTTC
>TRBV30|-|TRBJ2-3|-
CAWSSGSTQYF
TGTGCCTGGAGTAGCGGGTCTACGCAGTATTTT
>TRBV27|once|TRBJ2-2|TRBD2
CASRNPSGDTGELFF
TGTGCCAGCCGTAATCCTAGCGGTGACACCGGGGAGCTGTTTTTT
>TRBV6-4|-|TRBJ2-2|-
CASSDYLGVGELFF
TGTGCCAGCAGTGATTATCTGGGAGTCGGGGAGCTGTTTTTT
>TRBV6-5|-|TRBJ1-1|-
CASREGQANTEAFF
TGTGCCAGCAGGGAGGGACAAGCGAACACTGAAGCTTTCTTT
>TRBV11-1|-|TRBJ1-1|TRBD1
CASSLAGGNTEAFF
TGTGCCAGCAGCTTAGCAGGGGGCAACACTGAAGCTTTCTTT
>TRBV28|-|TRBJ2-7|-
CASSSLTSREQYF
TGTGCCAGCAGTTCACTAACCTCCCGAGAGCAGTACTTC
>TRBV6-5|-|TRBJ2-7|TRBD1
CASSSILGTGTEQYF
TGTGCCAGCAGTAGCATCCTCGGGACAGGGACCGAGCAGTACTTC
>TRBV29-1|-|TRBJ2-3|TRBD1
CSAIQGVSTDTQYF
TGCAGCGCCATACAGGGGGTGAGCACAGATACGCAGTATTTT
>TRBV10-3|-|TRBJ1-4|-
CAISDRADEKLFF
TGTGCCATCAGTGACAGGGCGGATGAAAAACTGTTTTTT
>TRBV5-7|-|TRBJ2-5|-
CASSLVFSPTREEETQYF
TGTGCCAGCAGCTTGGTATTTAGTCCTACGAGGGAGGAAGAGACCCAGTACTTC
>TRBV28|once|TRBJ2-7|TRBD2
CASSLPIAGGKEQYF
TGTGCCAGCAGTTTACCCATAGCGGGAGGGAAGGAGCAGTACTTC
>TRBV5-4|-|TRBJ2-3|-
CASSLGTLTDTQYF
TGTGCCAGCAGCCTCGGGACTTTGACAGATACGCAGTATTTT
>TRBV30|-|TRBJ2-3|-
CAWSVGPDTQYF
TGTGCCTGGAGTGTAGGACCAGATACGCAGTATTTT
>TRBV27|-|TRBJ2-7|-
CASSLKAFSSYEQYF
TGTGCCAGCAGTTTAAAAGCGTTTAGCTCCTACGAGCAGTACTTC
>TRBV14|-|TRBJ2-5|TRBD2
CASSPLAGRQETQYF
TGTGCCAGCAGCCCTTTAGCGGGAAGGCAAGAGACCCAGTACTTC
>TRBV7-9|once|TRBJ2-7|TRBD1
CASSLGGVWDRDYEQYF
TGTGCCAGCAGCTTAGGTGGTGTCTGGGACAGGGACTACGAGCAGTACTTC
>TRBV11-3|-|TRBJ2-3|-
CASSSGDNPSTDTQYF
TGTGCCAGCAGCTCGGGGGACAACCCTAGCACAGATACGCAGTATTTT
>TRBV29-1|-|TRBJ1-4|TRBD1
CSARDRVSEKLFF
TGCAGCGCCCGGGACAGGGTTTCTGAAAAACTGTTTTTT
>TRBV28|-|TRBJ2-7|-
CASSDSNGRAYEQYF
TGTGCCAGCAGCGACTCCAACGGCAGGGCCTACGAGCAGTACTTC
>TRBV2|-|TRBJ2-5|TRBD2
CASGGTSGPQETQYF
TGTGCCAGTGGCGGGACTAGCGGTCCACAAGAGACCCAGTACTTC
>TRBV20-1|-|TRBJ1-2|-
CSASSNYGYTF
TGCAGTGCTAGCAGTAACTATGGCTACACCTTC
>TRBV9|-|TRBJ2-3|TRBD1
CASSARWGQSTDTQYF
TGTGCCAGCAGCGCCAGGTGGGGACAGAGCACAGATACGCAGTATTTT
>TRBV5-1|-|TRBJ2-1|TRBD2
CASSLAPSGRYNEQFF
TGCGCCAGCAGCTTGGCCCCTAGCGGGAGGTACAATGAGCAGTTCTTC
>TRBV7-9|-|TRBJ2-5|-
CASSLEFRGTETQYF
TGTGCCAGCAGCTTGGAATTTCGGGGGACAGAGACCCAGTACTTC
>TRBV15|-|TRBJ2-3|-
CATSATDNTDTQYF
TGTGCCACCAGCGCAACGGACAACACAGATACGCAGTATTTT
>TRBV5-4|once|TRBJ2-5|TRBD2
CASSPGLAGGLETQYF
TGTGCCAGCAGCCCAGGACTAGCGGGAGGGTTAGAGACCCAGTACTTC
>TRBV18|-|TRBJ2-1|TRBD1
CASSPLQGAGEQFF
TGTGCCAGCTCACCATTGCAGGGGGCGGGTGAGCAGTTCTTC
>TRBV7-8|-|TRBJ1-5|TRBD1
CASSLSRPGQGFFGNQPQHF
TGTGCCAGCAGCTTATCCCGACCGGGACAGGGGTTTTTTGGGAATCAGCCCCAGCATTTT
>TRBV10-2|-|TRBJ1-4|-
CASSENPIAEKLFF
TGCGCCAGCAGTGAGAACCCTATTGCTGAAAAACTGTTTTTT
>TRBV2|-|TRBJ2-1|-
CASSETGTSTEQFF
TGTGCCAGCAGTGAAACCGGGACTTCGACTGAGCAGTTCTTC
>TRBV9|once|TRBJ2-2|TRBD2
CASSGLTLAGDTGELFF
TGTGCCAGCAGCGGGCTGACCCTAGCGGGAGACACCGGGGAGCTGTTTTTT